This T cell receptor beta chain was documented in a study of CD4 T cells in relation to SARS-CoV-2 and coronaviruses. Notes on the study in general: Memory recall responses, not primary responses primed in culture, are what the assay detects.

Survey-level TCR-beta sequencing used DNA from CEF-cultured naive and memory CD4+ T cells. Here immunoSEQ multiplex PCR was the method, and the copy in TCRdb shows in-frame clones only, minus some. Altogether 36,000 or so clones are present, around four fifths being singletons, with the ten largest covering 2.8%. For nine to ten days, 85,000 to 100,000 sorted CD4+ cells grew with T cell-depleted PBMCs and CEF. The CDR3 has 14 amino acids. Trimming cost V 9 bases and J 7 bases, with 18 bases left between them. Germline CDR1 reads SGHNT; CDR2 reads YENEEA. As for this clone: The antigen remains undetermined.

J is TRBJ1-4 and V is TRBV11-3, with a possible D match to TRBD1 (5 bases). The sequence was collected from an adult with COVID-19. Sequences were obtained from memory CD4+ T cells from PBMCs, cultured in vitro. CDR3 in amino acids: CASEGPGGAEKLFF. In DNA, the CDR3 is TGTGCCAGTGAAGGCCCAGGAGGGGCTGAAAAACTGTTTTTT.